The 15 T cell receptor beta chains given below trace back to one sample, sequenced in a study of Ad26.COV2.S vaccination and SARS-CoV-2 variants. The assay was immunoSEQ multiplex PCR, and TCRdb's table has in-frame clones only and misses some. In the table there are about 390,000 clones, approximately 92% of which are singletons. The treatment here: around 19 received Ad26.COV2.S at low or high dose, single or two shots; five or six received placebo; per-sample allocation not given. The samples date from day 63 after the first vaccine or placebo injection. The material sequenced was peripheral blood, taken in a trial of Ad26.COV2.S vaccine versus placebo. These receptors were collected from a person aged 18-60 years who received the Ad26.COV2.S COVID-19 vaccine or a placebo.

The rearrangement joins TRBV18 to TRBJ2-2; D is perhaps TRBD2 (6 bases). CDR3 size: 16 residues. The germline gives CDR1 KGHSH, CDR2 LQKENI. Deletions cut 3 bases from V and 4 bases from J, with 15 bases between. The CDR3 spells CASSPSGWEVTGELFF. The DNA of the CDR3 is TGTGCCAGCTCACCCAGCGGCTGGGAGGTCACCGGGGAGCTGTTTTTT. The full variable domain, rest sourced from reference TRBV18 and TRBJ2-2, is NAGVMQNPRHLVRRRGQEARLRCSPMKGHSHVYWYRQLPEEGLKFMVYLQKENIIDESGMPKERFSAEFPKEGPSILRIQQVVRGDSAAYFCASSPSGWEVTGELFFGEGSRLTVL.

V and J are TRBV19 and TRBJ1-2; 10 bases align to TRBD1. CDR1 is LNHDA and CDR2 is SQIVND in the germline V gene (reference sequence). The J segment lost 4 bases and the V segment lost 6 bases, leaving 5 bases of the junction unmatched. The CDR3 has 14 amino acids. CDR3 residues: CASRRTGGGYGYTF. In DNA form, the CDR3 reads TGTGCCAGTAGAAGGACAGGGGGTGGCTATGGCTACACCTTC.

The count of this clone is one. The chain employs TRBV19 and TRBJ2-1; 13 bases agree with TRBD2. The J segment lost 10 bases and the V segment lost 5 bases, leaving 8 bases of the junction unmatched. Germline lookup yields CDR1 LNHDA and CDR2 SQIVND (reference sequence). The CDR3 runs 15 residues. This CDR3 reads CASSPGTSGVREQFF. The CDR3 coding sequence is TGTGCCAGTAGTCCAGGGACTAGCGGGGTGAGAGAGCAGTTCTTC.

This clone showed up just once. The V gene is TRBV2, the J gene TRBJ1-4; D gene ambiguous. This CDR3 contains 14 residues. Germline lookup yields CDR1 SNHLY and CDR2 FYNNEI. Trimming took off 3 bases at V and 7 bases at J, with 12 bases between the two ends. The CDR3 region has the DNA TGTGCCAGCAGTGATCCCGGGCGTGGTGAAAAACTGTTTTTT. This codes for CASSDPGRGEKLFF.

The chain combines TRBV29-1 with TRBJ2-7; D unclear. The V gene lost 5 bases and the J gene lost 6 bases, with 11 bases spanning the gap. This CDR3 region has 11 residues. Germline V CDR1 and CDR2: SQVTM, ANQGSEA. The CDR3 DNA is TGCAGCGTTATCAGTTTGGGCGAGCAGTACTTC. This codes for CSVISLGEQYF.

This clone was seen a single time. This rearrangement joins TRBV11-2 to TRBJ2-7, with D possibly being TRBD1 (5 bases). Trimming took off 7 bases at V and 2 bases at J, with 18 bases between the two ends. The CDR3 is 15 residues long. Germline V gene data show CDR1 as SGHAT and CDR2 as FQNNGV. The DNA for the CDR3 is TGTGCCAGCACCTACCAGGGCCAGGCAACCTACGAGCAGTACTTC. It yields the protein CASTYQGQATYEQYF.

The chain recombines TRBV27 with TRBJ2-7; D gene uncertain. The CDR3 length is 14 residues. The germline gives CDR1 MNHEY, CDR2 SMNVEV (reference sequence). Trimming stripped 1 base from V and 2 bases from J, with 9 bases between. As DNA, the CDR3 is TGTGCCAGCAGTTTATTCACAGCAGCCTACGAGCAGTACTTC. Encoded protein: CASSLFTAAYEQYF.

The chain employs TRBV5-6 and TRBJ2-5; 8 bases match TRBD2. The CDR3 sequence is 18 residues long. CDR1 is SGHDT, CDR2 YYEEEE, per germline. The junction had 15 bases not matched to a gene; V was cut back by 2 bases and J by 3 bases. CDR3 sequence: CASSFLGRSGGREETQYF. The CDR3 coding sequence is TGTGCCAGCAGCTTCCTCGGTCGGAGCGGGGGAAGGGAAGAGACCCAGTACTTC.

The V and J genes are TRBV2 and TRBJ1-1; TRBD1 matches 8 bases. Germline trimming cut 6 bases from V and 4 bases from J; bases unmatched to any gene: 4. The CDR3 has 13 residues. Germline V lookup: CDR1 SNHLY, CDR2 FYNNEI. CDR3 in DNA: TGTGCCAGCAGAAGCGACAGGGGCACTGAAGCTTTCTTT. Residues: CASRSDRGTEAFF.

The chain links TRBV3-1 (or the pseudogene TRBV3-2) to TRBJ1-6; a weak D match, TRBD1 (6 bases). The ends were cut back, 0 bases at V and 9 bases at J, with 27 bases in the middle. The length of the CDR3 is 20 residues. The germline gives CDR1 LGHDT, CDR2 YNNKEL (reference sequence). The CDR3 sequence: CASSQDLATAGGTGSSPLHF. CDR3 coding DNA: TGTGCCAGCAGCCAAGACCTAGCGACGGCGGGCGGAACAGGGAGTTCACCCCTCCACTTT.

This rearrangement joins TRBV4-2 to TRBJ2-3; TRBD2 agrees at 11 bases. This CDR3 spans 15 amino acids. The germline V gene has CDR1 LGHNA and CDR2 YNFKEQ. V shed 0 bases and J 4 bases; nucleotides not matched to a gene: 0. The CDR3 DNA is TGTGCCAGCAGCCAAGATAGCGGGGGGGCAGATACGCAGTATTTT. Amino acid sequence: CASSQDSGGADTQYF.

A remark on this clone: One end of the junction varies from germline; a read error may be responsible. CDR3 region: CASSDAWGEDTQYF. CDR3 nucleotide sequence: TGTGCTAGCAGCGATGCCTGGGGGGAAGATACGCAGTATTTT. The V gene is TRBV7-7, the J gene TRBJ2-3, with TRBD2 as a possible D gene (6 bases). From germline, CDR1 is SSHAT and CDR2 FNYEAQ (reference sequence). The CDR3 is made up of 14 amino acids. The whole variable domain, filled in from reference TRBV7-7 and TRBJ2-3, reads GAGVSQSPRYKVTKRGQDVTLRCDPISSHATLYWYQQALGQGPEFLTYFNYEAQPDKSGLPSDRFSAERPEGSISTLTIQRTEQRDSAMYRCASSDAWGEDTQYFGPGTRLTVL.

The chain carries TRBV5-1 and TRBJ2-1, with 11 nucleotides matching TRBD2. V lost 3 bases and J lost 7; bases outside the gene matches: 6. Germline V lookup: CDR1 SGHRS, CDR2 YFSETQ. The CDR3 contains 15 residues. The DNA of the CDR3 is TGCGCCAGCAGCTCCGCTAGCGGGGGGATAAATGAGCAGTTCTTC. Translated, it gives CASSSASGGINEQFF.

The CDR3 here is CASSQGDRGGETQYF. CDR3 nucleotides: TGCGCCAGCAGCCAAGGGGACCGAGGAGGGGAGACCCAGTACTTC. V and J are TRBV4-3 and TRBJ2-5, with D possibly being TRBD2 (6 bases). V shed 1 base and J shed 5 bases, with 14 bases lying between them. The CDR3 is 15 residues long. CDR1 is LGHNA and CDR2 is YSLEER in the germline V gene.

The CDR3 nucleotides are TGTGCCAGCAGTGAATCCCTCGGGACAGGGGAAAACATTCAGTACTTC. Translated, it gives CASSESLGTGENIQYF. This chain connects TRBV25-1 to TRBJ2-4, with 10 bases matching TRBD1. The V segment lost 1 base and the J segment 5 bases; nucleotides outside the gene matches: 5. This CDR3 is 16 amino acids long. Germline loops: CDR1 MGHDK, CDR2 SYGVNS.